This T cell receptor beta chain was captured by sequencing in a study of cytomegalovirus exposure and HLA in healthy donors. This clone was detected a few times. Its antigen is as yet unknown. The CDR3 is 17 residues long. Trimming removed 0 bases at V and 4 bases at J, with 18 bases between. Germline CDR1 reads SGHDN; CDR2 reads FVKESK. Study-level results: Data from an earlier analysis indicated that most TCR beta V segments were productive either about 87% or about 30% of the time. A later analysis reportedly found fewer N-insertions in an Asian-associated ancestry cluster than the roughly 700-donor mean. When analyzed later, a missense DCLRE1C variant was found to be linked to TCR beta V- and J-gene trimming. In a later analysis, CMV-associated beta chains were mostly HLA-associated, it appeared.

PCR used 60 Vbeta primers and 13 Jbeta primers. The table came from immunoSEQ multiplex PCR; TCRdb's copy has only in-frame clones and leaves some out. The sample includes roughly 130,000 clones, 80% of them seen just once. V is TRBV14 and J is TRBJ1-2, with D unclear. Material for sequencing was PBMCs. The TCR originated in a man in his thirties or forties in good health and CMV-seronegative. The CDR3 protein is CASSQDPFGDGGYGYTF. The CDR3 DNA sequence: TGTGCCAGCAGCCAAGATCCTTTCGGGGATGGCGGCTATGGCTACACCTTC.